This note documents a single TCR beta chain sequence. The length of the CDR3 is 14 residues. The V gene's germline CDR1 is SGHNT and CDR2 YENEEA. Trimming removed 5 bases from V and 2 bases from J, with 10 bases in between. The source of the sample is a study of blood T cell repertoires in COVID-19. Sequencing was performed with immunoSEQ multiplex PCR; in TCRdb, only in-frame clones are kept and a portion is missing. Of under 300,000 clones in the sample, about nine tenths were seen once. Sequencing input: PBMCs or T cells enriched from blood (not recorded which). The receptor was derived from a man aged 18 to 35 who had recovered from COVID-19. The genes are TRBV11-3 and TRBJ1-3; D gene uncertain. The CDR3 spells CASSPSGAGNTIYF. The CDR3 DNA reads as TGTGCCAGCAGCCCCAGCGGGGCTGGAAACACCATATATTTT. Filled out from reference TRBV11-3 and TRBJ1-3, the complete variable domain reads EAGVVQSPRYKIIEKKQPVAFWCNPISGHNTLYWYLQNLGQGPELLIRYENEEAVDDSQLPKDRFSAERLKGVDSTLKIQPAELGDSAVYLCASSPSGAGNTIYFGEGSWLTVV.